Listed below are T cell receptor beta chains from one sample, sequenced in a study of blood T cell repertoires in COVID-19. Assay used: immunoSEQ multiplex PCR; TCRdb lists only in-frame clones, some missing. Among under 70,000 clones, 90% were seen once, and the ten largest hold roughly an eighth. Material for sequencing was peripheral blood. The receptors come from a man aged 55 to 70 with active COVID-19. CDR3s leave out the opening cysteine and the closing phenylalanine or tryptophan.

j_call | v_call | cdr3_aa
TRBJ1-5 | TRBV19 | ASGRTLDSNQPQH
TRBJ2-7 | TRBV30 | AWRTGSWEQY
TRBJ2-5 | TRBV5-6 | ASSFREGLETQY
TRBJ2-7 | TRBV7-6 | ASSLDVGTSGKGEQY
TRBJ1-1 | TRBV19 | ASQTGEGAF
TRBJ1-1 | TRBV18 | ASSPNPGRGTEAF
TRBJ2-1 | TRBV6-5 | ASGTTSGVYNEQF
TRBJ2-5 | TRBV7-2 | ASRQGQVTSYQETQY
TRBJ2-3 | TRBV19 | ASSGGLEGDTQY
TRBJ1-1 | TRBV4-3 | ASSQEIGGNGKAF
TRBJ2-2 | TRBV19 | ASSMAGTGELF
TRBJ2-1 | TRBV9 | ASALAASGSNEQF
TRBJ1-1 | TRBV5-1 | ASSPAGTGYREAF
TRBJ1-5 | TRBV30 | AWSVPTGYQPQH
TRBJ1-2 | TRBV30 | AWSPGQGTNYGYT
TRBJ1-5 | TRBV19 | ASRYDTGSNQPQH